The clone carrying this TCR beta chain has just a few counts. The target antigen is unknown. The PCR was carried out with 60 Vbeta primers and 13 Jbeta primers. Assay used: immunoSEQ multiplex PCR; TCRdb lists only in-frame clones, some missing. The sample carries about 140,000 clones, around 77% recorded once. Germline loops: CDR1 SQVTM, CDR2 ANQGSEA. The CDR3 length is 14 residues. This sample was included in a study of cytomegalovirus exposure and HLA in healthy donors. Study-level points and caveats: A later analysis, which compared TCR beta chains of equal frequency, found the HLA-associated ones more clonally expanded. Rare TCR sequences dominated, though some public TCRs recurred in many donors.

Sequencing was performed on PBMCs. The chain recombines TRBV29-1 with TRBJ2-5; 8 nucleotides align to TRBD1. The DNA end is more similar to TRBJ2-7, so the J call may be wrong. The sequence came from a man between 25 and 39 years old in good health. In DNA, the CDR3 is TGCAGCGTTGTTGGGACAGGCAGCTCCTACGAGCAGTACTTC. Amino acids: CSVVGTGSSYEQYF.